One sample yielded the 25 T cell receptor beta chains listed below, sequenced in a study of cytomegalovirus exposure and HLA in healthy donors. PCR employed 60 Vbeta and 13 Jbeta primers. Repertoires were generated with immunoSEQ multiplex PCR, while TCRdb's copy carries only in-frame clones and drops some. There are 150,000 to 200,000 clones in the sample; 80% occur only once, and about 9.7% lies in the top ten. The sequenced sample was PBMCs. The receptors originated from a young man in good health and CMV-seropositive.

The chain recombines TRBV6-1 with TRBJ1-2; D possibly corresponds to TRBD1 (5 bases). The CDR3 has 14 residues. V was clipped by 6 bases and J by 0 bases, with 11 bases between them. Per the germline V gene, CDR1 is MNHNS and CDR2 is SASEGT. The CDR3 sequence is CASSRTQTNYGYTF. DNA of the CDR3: TGTGCCAGCAGCCGGACACAAACTAACTATGGCTACACCTTC.

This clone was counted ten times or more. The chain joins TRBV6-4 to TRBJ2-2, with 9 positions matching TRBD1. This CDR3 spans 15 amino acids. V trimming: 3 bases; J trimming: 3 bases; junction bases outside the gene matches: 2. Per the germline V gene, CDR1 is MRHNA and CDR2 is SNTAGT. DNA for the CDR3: TGTGCCAGCAGTGAGGGACAGGGATACACCGGGGAGCTGTTTTTT. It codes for CASSEGQGYTGELFF.

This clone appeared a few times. The DNA of the CDR3 is TGTGCCAGCAGCTCAGGACAGACCTCTGGAAACACCATATATTTT. Its translation: CASSSGQTSGNTIYF. This chain uses TRBV7-8 with TRBJ1-3, with D possibly matching TRBD1 (6 bases). The CDR3 is made up of 15 amino acids. The germline CDR1 and CDR2 sequences are SGHVS and FQNEAQ. V lost 4 bases and J lost 0, with 10 bases in between. Full variable domain (outside the CDR3, taken from reference TRBV7-8 and TRBJ1-3): GAGVSQSPRYKVAKRGQDVALRCDPISGHVSLFWYQQALGQGPEFLTYFQNEAQLDKSGLPSDRFFAERPEGSVSTLKIQRTQQEDSAVYLCASSSGQTSGNTIYFGEGSWLTVV.

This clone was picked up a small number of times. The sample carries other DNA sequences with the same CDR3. The CDR3 here is CASSLGGGYEQYF. CDR3 sequence (DNA): TGCGCCAGCAGCTTGGGGGGAGGCTACGAGCAGTACTTC. This sequence joins TRBV5-1 and TRBJ2-7; possible D gene TRBD2, 6 bases. The CDR3 sequence is 13 residues long. The ends were cut back, 0 bases at V and 3 bases at J, with 7 bases in the middle. Germline CDR1 SGHRS, CDR2 YFSETQ.

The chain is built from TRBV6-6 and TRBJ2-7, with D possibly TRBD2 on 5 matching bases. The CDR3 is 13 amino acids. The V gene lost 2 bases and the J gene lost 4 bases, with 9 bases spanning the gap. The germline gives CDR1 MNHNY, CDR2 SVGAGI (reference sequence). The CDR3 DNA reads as TGTGCCAGCAGTTACGCTGGGGAGTACGAGCAGTACTTC. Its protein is CASSYAGEYEQYF.

CDR3 amino acids: CASSLAGGSETQYF. Written as DNA, the CDR3 is TGCGCCAGCAGCTTGGCGGGAGGATCAGAGACCCAGTACTTC. The chain is built from TRBV5-1 and TRBJ2-5, with 7 bases lining up with TRBD2. The CDR3 has 14 residues. The junction had 3 bases not matched to a gene; V was cut back by 0 bases and J by 4 bases. Germline values: CDR1 SGHRS, CDR2 YFSETQ.

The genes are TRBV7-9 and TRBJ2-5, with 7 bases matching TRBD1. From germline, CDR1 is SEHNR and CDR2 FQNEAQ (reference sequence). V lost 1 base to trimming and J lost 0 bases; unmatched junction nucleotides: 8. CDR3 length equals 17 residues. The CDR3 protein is CASSLGKGGADQETQYF. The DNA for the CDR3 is TGTGCCAGCAGCTTAGGTAAAGGGGGCGCGGACCAAGAGACCCAGTACTTC.

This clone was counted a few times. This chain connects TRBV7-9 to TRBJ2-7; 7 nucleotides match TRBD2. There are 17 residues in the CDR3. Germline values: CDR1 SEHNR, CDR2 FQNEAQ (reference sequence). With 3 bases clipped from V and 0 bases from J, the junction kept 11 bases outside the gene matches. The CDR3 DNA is TGTGCCAGCAGCTTGGCCCGTGGGAGGGGACTCTCCTACGAGCAGTACTTC. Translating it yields CASSLARGRGLSYEQYF.

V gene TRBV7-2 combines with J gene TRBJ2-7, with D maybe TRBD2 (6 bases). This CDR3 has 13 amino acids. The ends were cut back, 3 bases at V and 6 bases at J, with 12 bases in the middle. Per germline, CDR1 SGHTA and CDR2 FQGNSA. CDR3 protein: CASSFGRGAEQYF. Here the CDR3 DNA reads TGTGCCAGCAGCTTCGGACGCGGGGCCGAGCAGTACTTC. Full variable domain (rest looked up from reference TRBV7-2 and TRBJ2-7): GAGVSQSPSNKVTEKGKDVELRCDPISGHTALYWYRQSLGQGLEFLIYFQGNSAPDKSGLPSDRFSAERTGGSVSTLTIQRTQQEDSAVYLCASSFGRGAEQYFGPGTRLTVT.

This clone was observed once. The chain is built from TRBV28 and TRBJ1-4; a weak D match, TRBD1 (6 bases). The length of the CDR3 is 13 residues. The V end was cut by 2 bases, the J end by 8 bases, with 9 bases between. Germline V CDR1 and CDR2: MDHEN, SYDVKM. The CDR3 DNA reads TGTGCCAGCAGTTTAGGACAGCTGGAAAAACTGTTTTTT. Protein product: CASSLGQLEKLFF. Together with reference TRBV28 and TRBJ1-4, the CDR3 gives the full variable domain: DVKVTQSSRYLVKRTGEKVFLECVQDMDHENMFWYRQDPGLGLRLIYFSYDVKMKEKGDIPEGYSVSREKKERFSLILESASTNQTSMYLCASSLGQLEKLFFGSGTQLSVL.

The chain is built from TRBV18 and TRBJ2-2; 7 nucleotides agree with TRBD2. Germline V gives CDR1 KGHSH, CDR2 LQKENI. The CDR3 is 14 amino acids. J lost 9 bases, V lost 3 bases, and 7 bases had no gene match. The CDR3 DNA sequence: TGTGCCAGCTCACCCGGGACTACCGCCCGGGAGCTGTTTTTT. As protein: CASSPGTTARELFF. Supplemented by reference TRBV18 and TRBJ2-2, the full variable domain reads NAGVMQNPRHLVRRRGQEARLRCSPMKGHSHVYWYRQLPEEGLKFMVYLQKENIIDESGMPKERFSAEFPKEGPSILRIQQVVRGDSAAYFCASSPGTTARELFFGEGSRLTVL.

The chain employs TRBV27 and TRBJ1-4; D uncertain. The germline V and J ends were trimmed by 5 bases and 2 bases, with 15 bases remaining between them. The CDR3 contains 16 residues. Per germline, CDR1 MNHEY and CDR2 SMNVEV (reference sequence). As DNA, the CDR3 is TGTGCCAGCAGTCCCCGGTCCCTCCCGACTAATGAAAAACTGTTTTTT. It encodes CASSPRSLPTNEKLFF.

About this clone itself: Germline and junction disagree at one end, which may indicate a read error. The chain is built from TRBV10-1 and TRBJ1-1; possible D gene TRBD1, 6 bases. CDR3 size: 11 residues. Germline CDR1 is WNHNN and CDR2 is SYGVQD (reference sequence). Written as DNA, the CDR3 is TGCGCCAGCAGGTGGACAGAACTTGTCACCTTT. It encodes CASRWTELVTF.

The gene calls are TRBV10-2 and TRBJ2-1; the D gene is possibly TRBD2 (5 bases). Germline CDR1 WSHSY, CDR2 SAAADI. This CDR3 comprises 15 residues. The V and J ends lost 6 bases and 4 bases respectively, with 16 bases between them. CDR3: CASSEELVEYNEQFF. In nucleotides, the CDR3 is TGCGCCAGCAGCGAGGAACTAGTGGAGTACAATGAGCAGTTCTTC.

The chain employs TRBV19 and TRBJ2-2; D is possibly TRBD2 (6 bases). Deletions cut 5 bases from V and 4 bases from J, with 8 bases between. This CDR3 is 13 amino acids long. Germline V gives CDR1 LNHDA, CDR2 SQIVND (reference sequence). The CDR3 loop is CASSPGGTGELFF. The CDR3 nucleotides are TGTGCCAGTAGTCCCGGGGGCACCGGGGAGCTGTTTTTT.

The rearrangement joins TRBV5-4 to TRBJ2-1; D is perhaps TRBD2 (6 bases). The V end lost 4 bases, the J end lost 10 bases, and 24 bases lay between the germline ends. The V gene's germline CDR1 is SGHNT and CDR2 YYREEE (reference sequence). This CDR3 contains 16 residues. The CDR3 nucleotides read TGTGCCAGCAGCCCGCGAACGGTGGGGGGAACGTGGGAGCAGTTCTTC. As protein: CASSPRTVGGTWEQFF.

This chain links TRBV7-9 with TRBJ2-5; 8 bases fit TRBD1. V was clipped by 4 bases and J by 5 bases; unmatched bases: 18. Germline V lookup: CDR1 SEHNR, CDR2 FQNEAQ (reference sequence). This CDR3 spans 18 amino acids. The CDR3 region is CASSSQKLGQGWYETQYF. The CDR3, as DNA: TGTGCCAGCAGCTCACAAAAGCTTGGACAGGGATGGTATGAGACCCAGTACTTC.

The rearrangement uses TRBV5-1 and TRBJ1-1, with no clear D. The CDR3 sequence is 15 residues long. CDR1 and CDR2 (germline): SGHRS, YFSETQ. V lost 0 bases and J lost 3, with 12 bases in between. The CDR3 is CASSLVPGEYTEAFF. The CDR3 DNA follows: TGCGCCAGCAGCTTGGTGCCCGGGGAGTACACTGAAGCTTTCTTT.

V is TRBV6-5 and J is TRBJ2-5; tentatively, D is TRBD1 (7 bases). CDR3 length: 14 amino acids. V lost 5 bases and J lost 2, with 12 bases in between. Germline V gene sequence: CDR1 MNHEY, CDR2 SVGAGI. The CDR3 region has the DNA TGTGCCAGCAGTCAGGGGGGCGTTCAAGAGACCCAGTACTTC. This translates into CASSQGGVQETQYF.

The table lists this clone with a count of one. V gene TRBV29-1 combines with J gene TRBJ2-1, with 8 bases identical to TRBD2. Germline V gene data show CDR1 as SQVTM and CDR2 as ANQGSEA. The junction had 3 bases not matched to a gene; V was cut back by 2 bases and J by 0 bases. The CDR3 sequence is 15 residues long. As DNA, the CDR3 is TGCAGCGTTGAACTAGCGGGCCTCTCCTACAATGAGCAGTTCTTC. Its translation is CSVELAGLSYNEQFF.

CDR3 in DNA: TGCGCCAGCAGCTTTTTCCCACTAGCGGGAGCCACGAGTTCCTACGAGCAGTACTTC. It specifies CASSFFPLAGATSSYEQYF. The V and J genes are TRBV5-1 and TRBJ2-7, with 11 bases aligning to TRBD2. Germline V gene sequence: CDR1 SGHRS, CDR2 YFSETQ. The CDR3 contains 19 residues. V shed 2 bases, J shed 1 base, and the junction held 14 bases outside the gene matches. The whole variable domain, filled in from reference TRBV5-1 and TRBJ2-7, reads KAGVTQTPRYLIKTRGQQVTLSCSPISGHRSVSWYQQTPGQGLQFLFEYFSETQRNKGNFPGRFSGRQFSNSRSEMNVSTLELGDSALYLCASSFFPLAGATSSYEQYFGPGTRLTVT.

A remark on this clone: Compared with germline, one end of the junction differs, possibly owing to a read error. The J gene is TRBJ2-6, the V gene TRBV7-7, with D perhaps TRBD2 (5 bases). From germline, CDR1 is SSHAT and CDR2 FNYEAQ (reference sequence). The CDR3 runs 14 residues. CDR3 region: CASSLTGGANVLTF. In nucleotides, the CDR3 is TGTGCTAGCAGCCTCACGGGAGGGGCCAACGTCCTGACTTTC.

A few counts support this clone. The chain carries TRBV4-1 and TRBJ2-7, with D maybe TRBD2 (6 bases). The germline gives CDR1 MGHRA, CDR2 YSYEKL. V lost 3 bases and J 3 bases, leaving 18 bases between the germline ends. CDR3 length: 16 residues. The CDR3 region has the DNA TGCGCCAGCAGCCAGAAAATGGGGGGACCAAACTACGAGCAGTACTTC. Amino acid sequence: CASSQKMGGPNYEQYF.

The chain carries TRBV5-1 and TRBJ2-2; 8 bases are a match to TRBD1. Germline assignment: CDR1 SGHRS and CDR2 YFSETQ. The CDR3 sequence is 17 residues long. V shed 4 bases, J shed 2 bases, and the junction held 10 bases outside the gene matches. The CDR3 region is CASSPRDRNINTGELFF. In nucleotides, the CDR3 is TGCGCCAGCAGCCCCCGGGACAGGAACATAAACACCGGGGAGCTGTTTTTT.

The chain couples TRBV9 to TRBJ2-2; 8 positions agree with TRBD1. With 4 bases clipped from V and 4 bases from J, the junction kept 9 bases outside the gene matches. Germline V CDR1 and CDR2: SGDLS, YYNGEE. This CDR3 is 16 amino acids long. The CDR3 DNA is TGTGCCAGCAGCATTTACAGGGGGTCCTTCACCGGGGAGCTGTTTTTT. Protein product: CASSIYRGSFTGELFF.